This T cell receptor beta chain was sequenced during a study of response to subunit inactivated influenza vaccine (dated by TCRdb to the late 2010s). Regarding the complete study: To follow how T cells responded to a trivalent subunit inactivated influenza vaccine, the researchers relied on deep quantitative profiling of the T cell receptor repertoire. Overall study results and their limits: The authors proposed that each seasonal influenza vaccination may bring in only a limited number of new T cells.

About this clonotype itself: The clone's antigen remains unknown. Per-nucleotide qualities are absent, and no much larger clonotype sits a single base away.

Trimming at the junction amounts to 4 bases on V and 7 bases on J, and the germline ends lie 11 bases apart. The CDR1 and CDR2 encoded by the germline V gene are ENHRY and SYGVKD. Spanning cysteine to phenylalanine, the CDR3 consists of 13 amino acids. CDR3 DNA is the only sequence kept; it has 39 bases, read in frame from the first base. Receptor libraries were prepared by RT-PCR. Instrument on record: Illumina HiSeq 2500. TCRdb took the public reads, trimmed them with fastp at Q25, ran MiXCR for clone calling and kept in-frame beta chains. Rows merge per CDR3 protein into single entries with the most common DNA and genes. The sample includes about 610,000 distinct CDR3 sequences, with 12% to 15% observed a single time. The ten largest make up approximately 10% of the sample.

The clonotype was recovered from a man aged 45-60 years who received an inactivated influenza vaccine. Donor details come from another sample of the same person, matched by shared clones. The chain links TRBV10-3 with TRBJ1-5, with the D segment identity uncertain. This specimen consisted of PBMCs from blood, obtained about 12 days after vaccination. The DNA reads TGTGCCATCAGTGGGGGAATGGACCAGCCCCAGCATTTT. Its protein product is CAISGGMDQPQHF.